The T cell receptor beta chain under discussion was sequenced for a study of tumor and adjacent non-tumor tissue in lung cancer. RNA was extracted from bulk tissue without any cell sorting. Distant lung tissue was collected more than 3 cm away from the tumor edge. A modified ARM-PCR protocol with three rounds of nested PCR amplified TCRbeta. MiXCR was run by TCRdb on the multiplex PCR reads, yielding one entry per CDR3 protein. The sample yields more than 85,000 distinct CDR3 sequences, 50% to 70% seen once. Trimming left V 3 bases short and J 0 bases short, with 9 bases between. This CDR3 region has 14 residues. In germline, CDR1 is SQVTM, CDR2 ANQGSEA.

The J gene is TRBJ2-1, the V gene TRBV29-1, with D possibly being TRBD1 or TRBD2 (5 bases each). The receptor was isolated from a man in his fifties or sixties with non-small cell lung cancer. Sequencing input: distant non-tumor lung tissue. CDR3 sequence: CSVDEGSSYNEQFF. The CDR3 nucleotides are TGCAGCGTTGATGAGGGGAGCTCCTACAATGAGCAGTTCTTC.